Below, one T cell receptor beta chain is given with its context. This specimen comes from a study of shared clonotypes between healthy human individuals. The germline CDR1 and CDR2 sequences are SEHNR and FQNEAQ (reference sequence). The CDR3 length is 13 residues. The V end was cut by 5 bases, the J end by 5 bases, with 12 bases between. The test was conducted at deep level. Investigators spread the genomic DNA of each subset evenly over several immunoSEQ plates. Sorted-subset replicate PCRs used around 0.2 ug DNA, around 27,000 T cell genomes. The repertoire was sequenced with immunoSEQ multiplex PCR; TCRdb's copy has only in-frame clones and lacks some. The data contain 2,500,000 or so clones, approximately 94% of them seen just once; the ten biggest clones take up around 0.14%. Partitioning of CD4+ cells yielded a CD45RA+ naive subset and a CD45RA-negative memory subset.

The TCR comes from a man between 18 and 35 years old in good health. This chain connects TRBV7-9 to TRBJ2-5; TRBD2 might be the D (5 bases). The material sequenced was naive CD4+ T cells sorted from blood. Subset specified: CD45RA+ positively selected. The CDR3 region is CASSALGSETQYF. The DNA of the CDR3 is TGTGCCAGCAGCGCTCTAGGGAGCGAGACCCAGTACTTC.